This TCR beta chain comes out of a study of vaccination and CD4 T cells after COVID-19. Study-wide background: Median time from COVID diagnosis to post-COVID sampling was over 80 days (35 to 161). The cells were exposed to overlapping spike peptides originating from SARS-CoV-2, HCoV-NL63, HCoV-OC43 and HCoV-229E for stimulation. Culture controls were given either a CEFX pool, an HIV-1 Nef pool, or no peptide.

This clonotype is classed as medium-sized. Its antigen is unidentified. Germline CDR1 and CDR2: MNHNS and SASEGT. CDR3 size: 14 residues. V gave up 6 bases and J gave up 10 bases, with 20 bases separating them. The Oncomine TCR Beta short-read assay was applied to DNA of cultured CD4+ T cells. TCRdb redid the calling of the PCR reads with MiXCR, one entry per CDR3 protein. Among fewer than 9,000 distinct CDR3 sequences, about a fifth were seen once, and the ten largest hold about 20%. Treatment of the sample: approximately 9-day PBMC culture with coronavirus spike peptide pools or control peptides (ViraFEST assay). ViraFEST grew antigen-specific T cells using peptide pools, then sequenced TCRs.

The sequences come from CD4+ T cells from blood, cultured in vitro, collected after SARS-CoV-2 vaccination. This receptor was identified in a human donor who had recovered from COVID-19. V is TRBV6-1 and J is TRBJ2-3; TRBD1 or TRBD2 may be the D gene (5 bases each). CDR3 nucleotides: TGTGCCAGCAGCCTTTGGGACCACAAAGGCGCGCAGTATTTT. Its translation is CASSLWDHKGAQYF.